Sequencing of this TCR beta chain was carried out in a study of cytomegalovirus exposure and HLA in healthy donors. General observations from the study: In an earlier analysis, in 540 or so donors, most V segments appeared productive either ~87% or ~30% of the time. In a later analysis, common viral pathogens appeared linked to several of the most significant clusters.

PCR involved 60 Vbeta and 13 Jbeta primers. The table came from immunoSEQ multiplex PCR; TCRdb's copy has only in-frame clones and leaves some out. The sample lists approximately 200,000 clones, 60% to 80% seen once, with roughly 2% in the top ten. Comment on this clone: The antigen is undetermined.

The ends were cut back, 2 bases at V and 1 base at J, with 18 bases in the middle. This CDR3 has 16 residues. CDR1 and CDR2 from the germline V gene are GTSNPN and SVGIG (reference sequence). This clonotype originated in a man aged 18 to 29 in good health and CMV-seronegative. V gene TRBV30 combines with J gene TRBJ2-7, with D possibly being TRBD1 (5 bases). The sample was PBMCs. This CDR3 is CAWSQDQGYPSYEQYF. For the CDR3, the DNA is TGTGCCTGGAGTCAAGATCAGGGTTACCCTTCCTACGAGCAGTACTTC.